This T cell receptor (beta chain) comes out of a study of cytomegalovirus exposure and HLA in healthy donors. This PCR relied on a set of 60 Vbeta primers and 13 Jbeta primers. The table came from immunoSEQ multiplex PCR; TCRdb's copy has only in-frame clones and leaves some out. The data contain approximately 50,000 clones, over 60% of them seen just once; the ten biggest clones take up 8.1%. This CDR3 spans 17 amino acids. V was clipped by 3 bases and J by 3 bases; unmatched bases: 10. The germline CDR1 and CDR2 sequences are SGDLS and YYNGEE. This TCR was sampled from a young man in good health and CMV-seropositive. Sample: PBMCs. This rearrangement joins TRBV9 to TRBJ2-2; 8 nucleotides line up with TRBD2. CDR3 in amino acids: CASSALTGGHYTGELFF. CDR3 coding DNA: TGTGCCAGCAGCGCCTTGACGGGGGGGCATTACACCGGGGAGCTGTTTTTT.